The entry that follows covers one TCR beta chain sequence. The sample originates from a study of cytomegalovirus exposure and HLA in healthy donors. J gave up 3 bases and V 5 bases, and 5 bases lay outside the gene matches. The CDR3 extends over 14 amino acids. Germline lookup yields CDR1 LNHDA and CDR2 SQIVND (reference sequence). It was with 60 Vbeta and 13 Jbeta primers that the PCR ran. Sequencing used immunoSEQ multiplex PCR; TCRdb keeps in-frame clones, though not all of them. The table includes about 160,000 clones, approximately 80% detected once. The receptor was isolated from a young man in good health and CMV-seropositive. The chain recombines TRBV19 with TRBJ2-7, with 9 bases fitting TRBD1. Sequencing was performed on PBMCs. DNA of the CDR3: TGTGCCAGTAGTGGGACAGGGTCCGTCTACGAGCAGTACTTC. This encodes CASSGTGSVYEQYF.